One sample yielded the 5 T cell receptor beta chains listed below, sequenced in a study of cytomegalovirus exposure and HLA in healthy donors. PCR primers comprised 60 Vbeta and 13 Jbeta primers. Only in-frame clones appear in the TCRdb table, and some are missing; sequencing was by immunoSEQ multiplex PCR. The data show approximately 150,000 clones, approximately 73% seen once. The sample was PBMCs. These TCRs come from a woman aged 18-29 years in good health and CMV-seropositive.

CDR3 nucleotides: TGTGCCAGCAGCCAAGACCAGGGACTAGCGGCTTACAATGAGCAGTTCTTC. Translating gives CASSQDQGLAAYNEQFF. This chain uses TRBV4-2 with TRBJ2-1; 11 positions agree with TRBD2. The CDR3 sequence is 17 residues long. Per germline, CDR1 LGHNA and CDR2 YNFKEQ. The ends lost 0 bases at V and 4 bases at J; junction bases unmatched: 5.

The chain employs TRBV30 and TRBJ1-5; tentatively, D is TRBD1 (5 bases). The length of the CDR3 is 14 residues. The V and J ends lost 6 bases and 3 bases respectively, with 15 bases between them. From germline, CDR1 is GTSNPN and CDR2 SVGIG (reference sequence). The CDR3 DNA reads as TGTGCCTGCCAGCGGGACGGATACAATCAGCCCCAGCATTTT. As protein: CACQRDGYNQPQHF. Variable domain in full (rest from reference TRBV30 and TRBJ1-5): SQTIHQWPATLVQPVGSPLSLECTVEGTSNPNLYWYRQAAGRGLQLLFYSVGIGQISSEVPQNLSASRPQDRQFILSSKKLLLSDSGFYLCACQRDGYNQPQHFGDGTRLSIL.

This rearrangement joins TRBV13 to TRBJ1-2; possibly TRBD1 for D (6 bases). CDR1 and CDR2 from the germline V gene are PRHDT and FYEKMQ (reference sequence). Deletions cut 5 bases from V and 3 bases from J, with 10 bases between. The CDR3 covers 13 residues. The CDR3 bases are TGTGCCAGCAGCGAAGACAGGTACTATGGCTACACCTTC. This sequence encodes CASSEDRYYGYTF. Combining the CDR3 with reference TRBV13 and TRBJ1-2 gives the whole variable domain AAGVIQSPRHLIKEKRETATLKCYPIPRHDTVYWYQQGPGQDPQFLISFYEKMQSDKGSIPDRFSAQQFSDYHSELNMSSLELGDSALYFCASSEDRYYGYTFGSGTRLTVV.

The chain has TRBV30 and TRBJ2-7; D not certain. Germline V gene sequence: CDR1 GTSNPN, CDR2 SVGIG (reference sequence). Trimming stripped 2 bases from V and 0 bases from J, with 14 bases between. The CDR3 spans 15 residues. In DNA, the CDR3 is TGTGCCTGGAGTCCCCTAGGCGAATTCTCCTACGAGCAGTACTTC. Its translation: CAWSPLGEFSYEQYF.

The V call is TRBV7-9, the J call TRBJ2-1; 8 nucleotides align to TRBD2. CDR3 size: 14 residues. CDR1 is SEHNR and CDR2 is FQNEAQ in the germline V gene (reference sequence). The trim removed 1 base at V and 15 bases at J, leaving 11 bases unmatched. Here the CDR3 reads CASSLGSIERGLFF. In DNA, the CDR3 is TGTGCCAGCAGCTTAGGTTCGATCGAGCGGGGGCTGTTCTTC.